The T cell receptor (beta chain) described here comes from a study of identical twins. Study findings and constraints: Models underestimated out-of-frame TCR alpha sharing in monozygotic twins. Out-of-frame alpha sequences shared between twins exhibited an excess of low generation probability.

A single record per CDR3 protein comes from TCRdb applying MiXCR to the 5' RACE reads. This sample has hundreds of thousands of distinct CDR3 sequences, with 7.5% found just once. This clonotype was counted only a few times. As yet, its antigen is unknown. Trimming cost V 5 bases and J 5 bases; bases outside gene matches: 10. There are 16 residues in the CDR3. Per the germline V gene, CDR1 is MNHEY and CDR2 is SMNVEV (reference sequence). The sample was also reused in another study, on yellow fever vaccine responses in identical twins.

This sequence was found in a woman younger than 30 in good health. The rearrangement uses TRBV27 and TRBJ1-1; 11 bases agree with TRBD1. Sequencing was carried out using memory (CD45RO+) T cells sorted from blood. CDR3 residues: CASSRPTGTGGTEAFF. The CDR3 DNA reads TGTGCCAGCAGTCGACCGACCGGGACAGGGGGGACTGAAGCTTTCTTT.